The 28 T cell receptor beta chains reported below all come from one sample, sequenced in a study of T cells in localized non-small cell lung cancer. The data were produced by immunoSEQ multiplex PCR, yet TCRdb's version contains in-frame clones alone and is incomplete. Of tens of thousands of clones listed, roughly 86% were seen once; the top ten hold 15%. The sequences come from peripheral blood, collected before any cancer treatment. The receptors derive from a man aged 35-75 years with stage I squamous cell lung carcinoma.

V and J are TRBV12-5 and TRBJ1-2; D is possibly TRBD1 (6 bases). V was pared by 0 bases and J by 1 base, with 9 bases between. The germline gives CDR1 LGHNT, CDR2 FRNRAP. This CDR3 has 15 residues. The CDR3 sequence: CASGLVLRGNYGYTF. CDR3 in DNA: TGTGCTAGTGGTTTGGTGCTCAGGGGTAACTATGGCTACACCTTC. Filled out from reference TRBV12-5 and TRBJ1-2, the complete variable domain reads DARVTQTPRHKVTEMGQEVTMRCQPILGHNTVFWYRQTMMQGLELLAYFRNRAPLDDSGMPKDRFSAEMPDATLATLKIQPSEPRDSAVYFCASGLVLRGNYGYTFGSGTRLTVV.

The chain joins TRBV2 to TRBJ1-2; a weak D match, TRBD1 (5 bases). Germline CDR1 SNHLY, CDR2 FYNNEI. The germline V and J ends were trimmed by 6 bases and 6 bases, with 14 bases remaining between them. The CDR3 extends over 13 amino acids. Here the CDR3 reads CASRFTGTDGYTF. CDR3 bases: TGTGCCAGCAGATTCACCGGGACGGATGGCTACACCTTC.

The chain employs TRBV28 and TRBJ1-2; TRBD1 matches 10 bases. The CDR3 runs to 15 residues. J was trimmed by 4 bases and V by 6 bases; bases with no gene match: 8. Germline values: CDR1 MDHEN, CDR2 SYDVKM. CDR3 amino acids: CASRTPTGGTYGYTF. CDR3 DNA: TGTGCCAGCAGAACCCCGACAGGGGGCACCTATGGCTACACCTTC.

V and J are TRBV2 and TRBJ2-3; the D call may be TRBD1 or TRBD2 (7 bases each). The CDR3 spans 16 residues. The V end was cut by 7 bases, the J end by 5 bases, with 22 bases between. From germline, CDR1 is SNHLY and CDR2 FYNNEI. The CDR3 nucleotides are TGTGCCAGCACCAGTTCGGGGAGGGGGCCGGTAGATACGCAGTATTTT. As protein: CASTSSGRGPVDTQYF. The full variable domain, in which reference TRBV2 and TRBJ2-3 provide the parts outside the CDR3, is EPEVTQTPSHQVTQMGQEVILRCVPISNHLYFYWYRQILGQKVEFLVSFYNNEISEKSEIFDDQFSVERPDGSNFTLKIRSTKLEDSAMYFCASTSSGRGPVDTQYFGPGTRLTVL.

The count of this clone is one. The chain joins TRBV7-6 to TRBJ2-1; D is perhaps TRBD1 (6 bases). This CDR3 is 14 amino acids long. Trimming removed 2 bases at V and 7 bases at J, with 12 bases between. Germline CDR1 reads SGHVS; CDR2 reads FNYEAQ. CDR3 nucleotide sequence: TGTGCCAGCAGCTTAAAGAACAGGGATAATGAGCAGTTCTTC. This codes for CASSLKNRDNEQFF.

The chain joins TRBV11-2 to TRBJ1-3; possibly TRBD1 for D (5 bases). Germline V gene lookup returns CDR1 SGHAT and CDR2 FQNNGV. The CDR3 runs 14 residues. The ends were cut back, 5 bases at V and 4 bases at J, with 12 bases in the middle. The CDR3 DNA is TGTGCCAGCAGCCTCCGGGGGGGAGGAAACACCATATATTTT. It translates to CASSLRGGGNTIYF.

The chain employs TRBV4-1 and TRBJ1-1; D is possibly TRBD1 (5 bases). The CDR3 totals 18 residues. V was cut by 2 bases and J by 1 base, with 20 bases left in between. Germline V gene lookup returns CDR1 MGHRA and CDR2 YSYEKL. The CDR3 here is CASSQRQPPGIGNTEAFF. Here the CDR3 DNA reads TGCGCCAGCAGCCAACGACAGCCTCCTGGGATAGGGAACACTGAAGCTTTCTTT.

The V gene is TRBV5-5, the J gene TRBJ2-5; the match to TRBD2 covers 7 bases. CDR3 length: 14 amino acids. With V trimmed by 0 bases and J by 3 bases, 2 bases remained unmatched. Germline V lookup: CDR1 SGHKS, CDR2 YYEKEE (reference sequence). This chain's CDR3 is CASSLVAGEETQYF. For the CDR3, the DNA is TGTGCCAGCAGCTTGGTGGCGGGAGAAGAGACCCAGTACTTC.

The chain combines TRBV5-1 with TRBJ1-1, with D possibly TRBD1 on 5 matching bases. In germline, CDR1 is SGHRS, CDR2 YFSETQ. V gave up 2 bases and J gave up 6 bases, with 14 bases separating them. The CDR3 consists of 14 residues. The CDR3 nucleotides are TGCGCCAGCAGCTTTTCGGGGGAAGGGGCTGAAGCTTTCTTT. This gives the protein CASSFSGEGAEAFF.

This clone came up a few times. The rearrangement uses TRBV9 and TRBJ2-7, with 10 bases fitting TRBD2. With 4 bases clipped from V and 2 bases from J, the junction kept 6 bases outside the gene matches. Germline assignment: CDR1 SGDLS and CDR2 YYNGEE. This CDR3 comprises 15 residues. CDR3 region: CASSLGLAETYEQYF. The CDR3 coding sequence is TGTGCCAGCAGCTTAGGACTAGCGGAAACCTACGAGCAGTACTTC.

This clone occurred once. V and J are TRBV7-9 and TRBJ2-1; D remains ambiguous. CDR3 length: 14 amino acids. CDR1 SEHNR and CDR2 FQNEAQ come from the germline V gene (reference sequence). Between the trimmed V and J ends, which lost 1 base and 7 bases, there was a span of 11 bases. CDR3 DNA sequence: TGTGCCAGCAGCTTAGGGATCGAGACTAATGAGCAGTTCTTC. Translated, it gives CASSLGIETNEQFF.

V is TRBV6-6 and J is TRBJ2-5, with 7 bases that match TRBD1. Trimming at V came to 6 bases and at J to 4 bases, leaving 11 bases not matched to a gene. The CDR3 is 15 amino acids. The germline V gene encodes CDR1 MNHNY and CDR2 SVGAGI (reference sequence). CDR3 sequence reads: CASRPNRGGGETQYF. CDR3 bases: TGTGCCAGCAGGCCCAACAGGGGTGGGGGAGAGACCCAGTACTTC.

The CDR3 here is CASGLTSKNYGYTF. In DNA form, the CDR3 reads TGTGCCAGCGGCCTCACGTCTAAGAACTATGGCTACACCTTC. V usage is TRBV7-8 and J usage is TRBJ1-2; no clear D. From germline, CDR1 is SGHVS and CDR2 FQNEAQ. The CDR3 is made up of 14 amino acids. V gave up 8 bases and J gave up 2 bases, with 15 bases separating them. Full variable domain (outside the CDR3, taken from reference TRBV7-8 and TRBJ1-2): GAGVSQSPRYKVAKRGQDVALRCDPISGHVSLFWYQQALGQGPEFLTYFQNEAQLDKSGLPSDRFFAERPEGSVSTLKIQRTQQEDSAVYLCASGLTSKNYGYTFGSGTRLTVV.

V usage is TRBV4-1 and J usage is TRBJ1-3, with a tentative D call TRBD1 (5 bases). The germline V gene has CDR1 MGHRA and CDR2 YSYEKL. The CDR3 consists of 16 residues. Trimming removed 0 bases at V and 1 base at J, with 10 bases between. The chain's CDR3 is CASSQEYGGSGNTIYF. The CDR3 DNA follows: TGCGCCAGCAGCCAAGAGTACGGGGGTTCTGGAAACACCATATATTTT.

The CDR3 DNA sequence: TGTGCCAGCAGCTCCATCGGGGTCTATGGCTACACCTTC. This codes for CASSSIGVYGYTF. This rearrangement joins TRBV7-2 to TRBJ1-2, with D uncertain. Germline V gene lookup returns CDR1 SGHTA and CDR2 FQGNSA. CDR3 size: 13 residues. V dropped 4 bases and J dropped 4 bases, with 10 bases sitting between them.

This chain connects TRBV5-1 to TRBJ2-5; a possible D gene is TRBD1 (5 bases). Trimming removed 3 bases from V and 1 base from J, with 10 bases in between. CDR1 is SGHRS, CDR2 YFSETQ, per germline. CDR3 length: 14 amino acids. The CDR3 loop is CASSSSGSQETQYF. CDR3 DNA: TGCGCCAGCAGCTCTTCAGGGTCCCAAGAGACCCAGTACTTC.

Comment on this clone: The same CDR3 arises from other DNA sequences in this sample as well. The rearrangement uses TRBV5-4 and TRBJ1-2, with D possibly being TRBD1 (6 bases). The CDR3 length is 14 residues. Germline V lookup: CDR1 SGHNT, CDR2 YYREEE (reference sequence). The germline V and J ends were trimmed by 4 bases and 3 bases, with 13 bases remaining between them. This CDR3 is CASSPKGGHYGYTF. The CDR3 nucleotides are TGTGCCAGCAGCCCGAAGGGGGGCCACTATGGCTACACCTTC.

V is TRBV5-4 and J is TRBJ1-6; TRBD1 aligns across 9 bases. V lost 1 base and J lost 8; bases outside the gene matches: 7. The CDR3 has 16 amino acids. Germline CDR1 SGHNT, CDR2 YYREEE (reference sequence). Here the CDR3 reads CASSLIGQGRDSPLHF. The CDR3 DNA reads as TGTGCCAGCAGCTTGATAGGACAGGGGAGGGATTCACCCCTCCACTTT.

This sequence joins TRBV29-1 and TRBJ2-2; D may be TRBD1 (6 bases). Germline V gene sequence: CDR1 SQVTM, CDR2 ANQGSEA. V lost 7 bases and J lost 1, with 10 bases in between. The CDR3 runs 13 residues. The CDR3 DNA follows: TGCAGCGGTGGACAGAAGAACACCGGGGAGCTGTTTTTT. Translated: CSGGQKNTGELFF.

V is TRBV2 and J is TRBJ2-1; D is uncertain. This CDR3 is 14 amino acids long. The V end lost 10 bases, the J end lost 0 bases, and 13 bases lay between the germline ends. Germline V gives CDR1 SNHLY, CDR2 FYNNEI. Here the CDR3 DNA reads TGTGCCACCGCACTCATGAGCTCCTACAATGAGCAGTTCTTC. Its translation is CATALMSSYNEQFF.

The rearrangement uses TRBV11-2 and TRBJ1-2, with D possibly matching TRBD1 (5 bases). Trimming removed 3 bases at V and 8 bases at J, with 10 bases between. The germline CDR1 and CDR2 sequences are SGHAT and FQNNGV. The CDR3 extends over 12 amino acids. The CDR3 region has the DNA TGTGCCAGCAGCTTGGGGACTGGGGGCTACACCTTC. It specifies CASSLGTGGYTF.

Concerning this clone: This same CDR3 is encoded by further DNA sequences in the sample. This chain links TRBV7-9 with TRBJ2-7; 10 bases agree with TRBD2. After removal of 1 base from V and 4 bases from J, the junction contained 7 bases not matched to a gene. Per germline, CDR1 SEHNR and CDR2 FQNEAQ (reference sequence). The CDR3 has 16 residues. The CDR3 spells CASSLVASGGAYEQYF. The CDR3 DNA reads TGTGCCAGCAGCTTAGTGGCTAGCGGGGGAGCTTACGAGCAGTACTTC.

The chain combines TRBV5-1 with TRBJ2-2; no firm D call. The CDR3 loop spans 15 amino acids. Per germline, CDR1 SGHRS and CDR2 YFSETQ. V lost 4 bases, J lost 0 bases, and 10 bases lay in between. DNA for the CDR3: TGCGCCAGCAGCGTAGGACGGACGAACACCGGGGAGCTGTTTTTT. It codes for CASSVGRTNTGELFF.

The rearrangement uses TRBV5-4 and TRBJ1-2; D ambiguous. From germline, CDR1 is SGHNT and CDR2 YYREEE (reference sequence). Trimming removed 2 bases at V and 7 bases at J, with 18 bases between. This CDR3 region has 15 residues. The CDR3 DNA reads TGTGCCAGCAGCTTCGGTGATGCAAGATCGATTGGCTACACCTTC. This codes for CASSFGDARSIGYTF.

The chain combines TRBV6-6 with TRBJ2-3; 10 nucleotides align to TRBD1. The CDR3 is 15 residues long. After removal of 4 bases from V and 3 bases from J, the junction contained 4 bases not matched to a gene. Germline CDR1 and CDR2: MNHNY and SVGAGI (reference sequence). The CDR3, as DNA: TGTGCCAGCAGTTCCGGACAGGGGGATACAGATACGCAGTATTTT. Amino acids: CASSSGQGDTDTQYF.

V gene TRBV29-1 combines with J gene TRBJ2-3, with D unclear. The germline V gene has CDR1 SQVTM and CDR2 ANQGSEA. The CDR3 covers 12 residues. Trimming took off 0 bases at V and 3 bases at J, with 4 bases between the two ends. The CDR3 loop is CSVEERTDTQYF. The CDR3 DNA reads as TGCAGCGTTGAAGAGCGGACAGATACGCAGTATTTT.

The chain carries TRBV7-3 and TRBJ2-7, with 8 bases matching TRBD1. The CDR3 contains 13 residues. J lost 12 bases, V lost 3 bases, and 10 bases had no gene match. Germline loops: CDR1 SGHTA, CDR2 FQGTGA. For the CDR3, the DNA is TGTGCCAGCAGCTTGGACAGGGTCGGGATAAGGTACTTC. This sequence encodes CASSLDRVGIRYF.

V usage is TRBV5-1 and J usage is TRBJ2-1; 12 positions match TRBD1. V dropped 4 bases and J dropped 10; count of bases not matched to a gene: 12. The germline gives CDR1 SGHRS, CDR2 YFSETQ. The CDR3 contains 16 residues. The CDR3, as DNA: TGCGCCAGCAGCCCTTTCGGTGGGACAGGGGGCTGGGAGCAGTTCTTC. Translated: CASSPFGGTGGWEQFF.